Shown below are 32 T cell receptor beta chains from a single sample sequenced in a study of blood T cell repertoires in COVID-19. Assay used: immunoSEQ multiplex PCR; TCRdb lists only in-frame clones, some missing. The sample shows 40,000 to 60,000 clones, approximately 84% of them seen only once. Sequencing used peripheral blood. The receptors derive from a man aged 50 to 59 with active COVID-19.

The chain couples TRBV6-5 to TRBJ2-2, with 9 bases identical to TRBD2. V shed 2 bases, J shed 10 bases, and the junction held 11 bases outside the gene matches. Germline V gene sequence: CDR1 MNHEY, CDR2 SVGAGI. The CDR3 has 16 amino acids. The CDR3 protein is CASSYGGGAKTTELFF. CDR3 DNA: TGTGCCAGCAGTTACGGCGGGGGGGCCAAGACAACGGAGCTGTTTTTT.

This chain joins TRBV9 and TRBJ2-7, with D tentatively TRBD1 (5 bases). CDR3 length equals 14 residues. The V gene lost 0 bases and the J gene lost 3 bases, with 10 bases spanning the gap. Germline V CDR1 and CDR2: SGDLS, YYNGEE. For the CDR3, the DNA is TGTGCCAGCAGCGTAGGAACAGGTAACTACGAGCAGTACTTC. Translated: CASSVGTGNYEQYF.

V usage is TRBV12-5 and J usage is TRBJ2-3; 9 nucleotides line up with TRBD1. The CDR3 sequence is 13 residues long. Germline lookup yields CDR1 LGHNT and CDR2 FRNRAP. J lost 5 bases, V lost 6 bases, and 3 bases had no gene match. CDR3 residues: CASGSDRGDTQYF. In DNA, the CDR3 is TGTGCTAGTGGATCGGACAGGGGAGATACGCAGTATTTT. The full variable domain, in which reference TRBV12-5 and TRBJ2-3 provide the parts outside the CDR3, is DARVTQTPRHKVTEMGQEVTMRCQPILGHNTVFWYRQTMMQGLELLAYFRNRAPLDDSGMPKDRFSAEMPDATLATLKIQPSEPRDSAVYFCASGSDRGDTQYFGPGTRLTVL.

The chain combines TRBV5-1 with TRBJ2-7, with 12 bases fitting TRBD2. CDR1 and CDR2 from the germline V gene are SGHRS and YFSETQ. The CDR3 has 17 amino acids. V gave up 0 bases and J gave up 5 bases; unmatched junction bases: 9. The CDR3 coding sequence is TGCGCCAGCAGCTTGGTTACTAGCGGGGGGTCATCCCACGAGCAGTACTTC. This sequence encodes CASSLVTSGGSSHEQYF.

J is TRBJ2-1 and V is TRBV7-7; D is possibly TRBD1 (5 bases). V lost 1 base and J lost 2, with 9 bases in between. Germline V gives CDR1 SSHAT, CDR2 FNYEAQ (reference sequence). The CDR3 has 15 amino acids. CDR3 amino acids: CASSLGQGTYNEQFF. In DNA, the CDR3 is TGTGCCAGCAGCTTAGGGCAGGGTACCTACAATGAGCAGTTCTTC.

The chain employs TRBV27 and TRBJ1-2; a possible D gene is TRBD1 (6 bases). Germline CDR1 reads MNHEY; CDR2 reads SMNVEV (reference sequence). V lost 3 bases and J lost 2, with 7 bases in between. This CDR3 contains 13 residues. The CDR3: CASSFRGNYGYTF. The CDR3 DNA sequence: TGTGCCAGCAGTTTTAGGGGGAACTATGGCTACACCTTC.

This chain uses TRBV6-5 with TRBJ1-1; tentative D call: TRBD1 (6 bases). CDR3 size: 13 residues. Germline V lookup: CDR1 MNHEY, CDR2 SVGAGI. With 11 bases removed from V and 0 bases from J, the gap between germline ends came to 13 bases. As DNA, the CDR3 is TGTGCCGGGGGGGCAGGGATGAACACTGAAGCTTTCTTT. Translated: CAGGAGMNTEAFF.

This clone is medium-sized in the sample. This chain connects TRBV28 to TRBJ2-7; 9 bases are a match to TRBD2. With 6 bases clipped from V and 6 bases from J, the junction kept 9 bases outside the gene matches. The germline CDR1 and CDR2 sequences are MDHEN and SYDVKM. The CDR3 runs 14 residues. The CDR3 here is CASSPGTSRSEQYF. The CDR3, as DNA: TGTGCCAGCAGCCCCGGGACTAGCCGCAGCGAGCAGTACTTC. Full variable domain (remainder filled in from reference TRBV28 and TRBJ2-7): DVKVTQSSRYLVKRTGEKVFLECVQDMDHENMFWYRQDPGLGLRLIYFSYDVKMKEKGDIPEGYSVSREKKERFSLILESASTNQTSMYLCASSPGTSRSEQYFGPGTRLTVT.

The chain uses TRBV2 and TRBJ2-5; a possible D gene is TRBD2 (5 bases). Trimming left V 6 bases short and J 0 bases short, with 20 bases between. The CDR3 spans 17 residues. CDR1 and CDR2 from the germline V gene are SNHLY and FYNNEI. The CDR3 coding sequence is TGTGCCAGCAGGGCCAGTGGCGGGTCGCGCTACCAAGAGACCCAGTACTTC. Amino acid sequence: CASRASGGSRYQETQYF. The variable domain in full, with the rest retrieved from reference TRBV2 and TRBJ2-5, is EPEVTQTPSHQVTQMGQEVILRCVPISNHLYFYWYRQILGQKVEFLVSFYNNEISEKSEIFDDQFSVERPDGSNFTLKIRSTKLEDSAMYFCASRASGGSRYQETQYFGPGTRLLVL.

A few counts support this clone. The genes are TRBV6-2 or TRBV6-3 and TRBJ2-7; TRBD2 might be the D (5 bases). Trimming removed 2 bases at V and 0 bases at J, with 14 bases between. The length of the CDR3 is 16 residues. Germline assignment: CDR1 MNHEY and CDR2 SVGEGT. The CDR3 loop reads CASSYGPDSSSYEQYF. CDR3 in DNA: TGTGCCAGCAGTTACGGCCCGGACTCGTCCTCCTACGAGCAGTACTTC.

This sequence joins TRBV21-1 and TRBJ2-1; the table's D call of TRBD1 was not tested on the DNA. TRBV21-1 is noted as a pseudogene. The CDR3 contains 18 residues. DNA of the CDR3: TGTGCCAGCAGCAAAATCTCCCCGAACAGGGGGTGCCACAATGAGCAGTTCTTC. Its translation is CASSKISPNRGCHNEQFF.

This chain uses TRBV12-3 or TRBV12-4 with TRBJ2-1; no clear D gene. This CDR3 spans 11 amino acids. V was trimmed by 2 bases and J by 8 bases, leaving 4 bases between them. The CDR3 here is CASSLNYEQFF. CDR3 bases: TGTGCCAGCAGTTTAAACTATGAGCAGTTCTTC.

The chain has TRBV6-6 and TRBJ1-4; D is unresolved. The germline gives CDR1 MNHNY, CDR2 SVGAGI (reference sequence). V was cut by 10 bases and J by 5 bases, with 8 bases left in between. CDR3 length: 11 residues. The CDR3 DNA sequence: TGTGCCACCGAGAAGAATGAAAAACTGTTTTTT. As protein: CATEKNEKLFF.

V is TRBV6-6 and J is TRBJ2-3; 7 bases are shared with TRBD2. This CDR3 is built from 12 residues. Germline V lookup: CDR1 MNHNY, CDR2 SVGAGI (reference sequence). V lost 6 bases to trimming and J lost 8 bases; unmatched junction nucleotides: 5. Here the CDR3 reads CASSPGGFTQYF. CDR3 DNA: TGTGCCAGCAGCCCCGGGGGGTTTACGCAGTATTTT.

This clone came up once. This chain uses TRBV9 with TRBJ1-1, with D unclear. The CDR3 loop spans 17 amino acids. Trimming stripped 2 bases from V and 0 bases from J, with 17 bases between. Germline V gene lookup returns CDR1 SGDLS and CDR2 YYNGEE. The CDR3 is CASSVPGVFPMNTEAFF. CDR3 bases: TGTGCCAGCAGCGTTCCCGGAGTTTTTCCAATGAACACTGAAGCTTTCTTT.

The chain has TRBV9 and TRBJ2-1, with 11 bases that match TRBD2. This CDR3 contains 16 residues. With 5 bases clipped from V and 6 bases from J, the junction kept 10 bases outside the gene matches. Germline V gene lookup returns CDR1 SGDLS and CDR2 YYNGEE. As DNA, the CDR3 is TGTGCCAGCAGTCTTGAATTAGCGGGGGGGCGCAATGAGCAGTTCTTC. It translates to CASSLELAGGRNEQFF.

A single count supports this clone. The V and J genes are TRBV28 and TRBJ2-7; D is ambiguous. V shed 3 bases and J shed 2 bases, with 8 bases lying between them. This CDR3 spans 13 amino acids. CDR1 and CDR2 from the germline V gene are MDHEN and SYDVKM. The CDR3 spells CASSLAEAYEQYF. The CDR3 bases are TGTGCCAGCAGTTTGGCAGAAGCCTACGAGCAGTACTTC.

The chain joins TRBV7-9 to TRBJ1-1, with D possibly TRBD1 on 6 matching bases. The V gene's germline CDR1 is SEHNR and CDR2 FQNEAQ (reference sequence). Deletions cut 2 bases from V and 11 bases from J, with 9 bases between. The CDR3 has 11 amino acids. The CDR3 DNA sequence: TGTGCCAGCAGCTTACAGGGGCCGGCTTTCTTT. This codes for CASSLQGPAFF.

This chain uses TRBV28 with TRBJ1-2; 8 positions match TRBD1. Looked up from germline, CDR1 is MDHEN and CDR2 is SYDVKM. The J segment lost 4 bases and the V segment lost 5 bases, leaving 15 bases of the junction unmatched. The CDR3 is 17 residues long. The DNA of the CDR3 is TGTGCCAGCAGTCGGACCCATAGTACAGGGGGACGCTATGGCTACACCTTC. Its protein is CASSRTHSTGGRYGYTF.

This clone has just one count. The CDR3 nucleotides read TGTGCCAGCTCACAAGGGGTCATCACAGATACGCAGTATTTT. It encodes CASSQGVITDTQYF. This chain uses TRBV18 with TRBJ2-3; a weak D match, TRBD1 (5 bases). There are 14 residues in the CDR3. From germline, CDR1 is KGHSH and CDR2 LQKENI. Trimming took 4 bases from V and 2 from J, leaving 10 bases between them. The whole variable domain, remainder taken from reference TRBV18 and TRBJ2-3, is NAGVMQNPRHLVRRRGQEARLRCSPMKGHSHVYWYRQLPEEGLKFMVYLQKENIIDESGMPKERFSAEFPKEGPSILRIQQVVRGDSAAYFCASSQGVITDTQYFGPGTRLTVL.

The chain has TRBV3-1 (or the pseudogene TRBV3-2) and TRBJ2-2, with D possibly TRBD1 on 5 matching bases. This CDR3 is 15 amino acids long. The germline gives CDR1 LGHDT, CDR2 YNNKEL (reference sequence). Trimming stripped 4 bases from V and 7 bases from J, with 16 bases between. The CDR3 bases are TGTGCCAGCAGCCGGCGTCCCCAGGGTGGCGGGGAGCTGTTTTTT. It codes for CASSRRPQGGGELFF.

The rearrangement links TRBV2 to TRBJ2-3; maybe TRBD2 (6 bases). The CDR3 spans 15 residues. V lost 6 bases and J lost 2, with 15 bases in between. The V gene's germline CDR1 is SNHLY and CDR2 FYNNEI. In DNA, the CDR3 is TGTGCCAGCAGCGGAGGGAAAAGGGACACAGATACGCAGTATTTT. This translates into CASSGGKRDTDTQYF.

Only a few counts were recorded for this clone. The genes are TRBV9 and TRBJ1-6, with D maybe TRBD1 (5 bases). CDR1 is SGDLS, CDR2 YYNGEE, per germline. The CDR3 length is 15 residues. V dropped 0 bases and J dropped 7 bases, with 11 bases sitting between them. As DNA, the CDR3 is TGTGCCAGCAGCGTAGGGGGGGTGTTGAATTCACCCCTCCACTTT. Amino acid sequence: CASSVGGVLNSPLHF.

The V gene is TRBV5-6, the J gene TRBJ2-1; the match to TRBD2 covers 13 bases. CDR1 is SGHDT, CDR2 YYEEEE, per germline. Trimming cost V 0 bases and J 4 bases; bases outside gene matches: 1. This CDR3 is 16 amino acids long. DNA of the CDR3: TGTGCCAGCAGCTTGGGACTAGCGGGGGGTTACAATGAGCAGTTCTTC. This codes for CASSLGLAGGYNEQFF.

This clone came up a few times. The chain has TRBV7-8 and TRBJ1-3, with unresolved D. Germline lookup yields CDR1 SGHVS and CDR2 FQNEAQ. CDR3 size: 14 residues. Trimming cost V 6 bases and J 0 bases, with 9 bases left between them. The CDR3 coding sequence is TGTGCCAGCAGAAATACAGTCTCTGGAAACACCATATATTTT. As protein: CASRNTVSGNTIYF.

V and J are TRBV7-9 and TRBJ2-2, with D unclear. The CDR3 is 14 amino acids. V lost 0 bases and J 1 base, leaving 3 bases between the germline ends. Germline V CDR1 and CDR2: SEHNR, FQNEAQ (reference sequence). The CDR3 DNA sequence: TGTGCCAGCAGCTTAGCCAGGAACACCGGGGAGCTGTTTTTT. Translated, it gives CASSLARNTGELFF.

This clone has a single count. The chain combines TRBV28 with TRBJ1-6; TRBD1 matches 7 bases. The V segment lost 2 bases and the J segment 10 bases; nucleotides outside the gene matches: 8. The CDR3 runs 15 residues. Germline CDR1 is MDHEN and CDR2 is SYDVKM. DNA of the CDR3: TGTGCCAGCAGTTTACCCCGAGCAGGGGGATCACCCCTCCACTTT. Protein product: CASSLPRAGGSPLHF.

The chain employs TRBV12-3 or TRBV12-4 and TRBJ2-7; D possibly corresponds to TRBD1 (6 bases). Trimming pared 6 bases from V and 3 bases from J, leaving 9 bases between. The CDR3 covers 12 residues. The DNA for the CDR3 is TGTGCCAGCAGCCTACAGGGCTACGAGCAGTACTTC. It codes for CASSLQGYEQYF.

The genes are TRBV3-1 (or the pseudogene TRBV3-2) and TRBJ2-5, with TRBD2 matching over 11 bases. The germline CDR1 and CDR2 sequences are LGHDT and YNNKEL (reference sequence). There are 16 residues in the CDR3. Unmatched junction bases numbered 2, after V lost 0 bases and J lost 2 bases. The CDR3 loop reads CASSQDRLAGQETQYF. Written as DNA, the CDR3 is TGTGCCAGCAGCCAAGATCGACTAGCGGGGCAAGAGACCCAGTACTTC.

This clone was counted only a few times. V gene TRBV6-5 combines with J gene TRBJ1-2; D is possibly TRBD1 (5 bases). The CDR3 is made up of 14 amino acids. Trimming took off 2 bases at V and 2 bases at J, with 9 bases between the two ends. Germline loops: CDR1 MNHEY, CDR2 SVGAGI. The CDR3 here is CASSYDRKNYGYTF. In nucleotides, the CDR3 is TGTGCCAGCAGTTACGACAGAAAAAACTATGGCTACACCTTC.

Here the CDR3 reads CASKHLAGSYNEQFF. The CDR3 nucleotides read TGTGCCAGCAAGCACCTAGCGGGCTCCTACAATGAGCAGTTCTTC. The V call is TRBV6-5, the J call TRBJ2-1; TRBD2 matches at 8 bases. This CDR3 spans 15 amino acids. The trim removed 7 bases at V and 0 bases at J, leaving 5 bases unmatched. CDR1 is MNHEY and CDR2 is SVGAGI in the germline V gene.

The chain carries TRBV5-1 and TRBJ1-2; 7 nucleotides agree with TRBD1. Germline CDR1 reads SGHRS; CDR2 reads YFSETQ. After removal of 0 bases from V and 2 bases from J, the junction contained 4 bases not matched to a gene. The CDR3 has 15 residues. The CDR3 region has the DNA TGCGCCAGCAGCTTGGCAGGGGGTAAGAACTATGGCTACACCTTC. Its protein product is CASSLAGGKNYGYTF.